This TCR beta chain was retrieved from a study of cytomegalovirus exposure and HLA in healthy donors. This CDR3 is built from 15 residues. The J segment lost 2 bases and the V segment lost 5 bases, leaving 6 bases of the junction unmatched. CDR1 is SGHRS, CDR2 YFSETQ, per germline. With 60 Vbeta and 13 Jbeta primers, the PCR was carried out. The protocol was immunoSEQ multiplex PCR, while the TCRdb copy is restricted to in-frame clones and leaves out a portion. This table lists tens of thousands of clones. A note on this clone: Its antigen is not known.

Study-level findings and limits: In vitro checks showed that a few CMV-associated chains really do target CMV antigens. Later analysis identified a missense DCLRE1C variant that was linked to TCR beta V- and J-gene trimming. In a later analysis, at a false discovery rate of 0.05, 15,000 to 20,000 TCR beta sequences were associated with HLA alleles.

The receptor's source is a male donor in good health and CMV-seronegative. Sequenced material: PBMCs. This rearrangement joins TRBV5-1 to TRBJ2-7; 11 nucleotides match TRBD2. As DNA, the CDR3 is TGCGCCAGCAGACCGGGACTAGCGGCCGCCTACGAGCAGTACTTC. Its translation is CASRPGLAAAYEQYF. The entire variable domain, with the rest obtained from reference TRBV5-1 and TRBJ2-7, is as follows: KAGVTQTPRYLIKTRGQQVTLSCSPISGHRSVSWYQQTPGQGLQFLFEYFSETQRNKGNFPGRFSGRQFSNSRSEMNVSTLELGDSALYLCASRPGLAAAYEQYFGPGTRLTVT.